This T cell receptor (beta chain) came from a study of blood T cell repertoires in COVID-19. The method was immunoSEQ multiplex PCR; TCRdb's version includes in-frame clones alone and lacks a portion of them. This table holds 200,000 to 300,000 clones, 85% to 90% found once. This clonotype originated in a woman in her thirties or forties who had recovered from COVID-19. Sequenced material: peripheral blood.

For the CDR3, the DNA is TGTGCCAGCACCCTGACGGGGGGGGAGAGATACAATGAGCAGTTCTTC. This codes for CASTLTGGERYNEQFF. The J gene is TRBJ2-1, the V gene TRBV7-9; 8 bases match TRBD2. The CDR3 loop spans 16 amino acids. After removal of 7 bases from V and 4 bases from J, the junction contained 12 bases not matched to a gene. Germline V lookup: CDR1 SEHNR, CDR2 FQNEAQ (reference sequence).